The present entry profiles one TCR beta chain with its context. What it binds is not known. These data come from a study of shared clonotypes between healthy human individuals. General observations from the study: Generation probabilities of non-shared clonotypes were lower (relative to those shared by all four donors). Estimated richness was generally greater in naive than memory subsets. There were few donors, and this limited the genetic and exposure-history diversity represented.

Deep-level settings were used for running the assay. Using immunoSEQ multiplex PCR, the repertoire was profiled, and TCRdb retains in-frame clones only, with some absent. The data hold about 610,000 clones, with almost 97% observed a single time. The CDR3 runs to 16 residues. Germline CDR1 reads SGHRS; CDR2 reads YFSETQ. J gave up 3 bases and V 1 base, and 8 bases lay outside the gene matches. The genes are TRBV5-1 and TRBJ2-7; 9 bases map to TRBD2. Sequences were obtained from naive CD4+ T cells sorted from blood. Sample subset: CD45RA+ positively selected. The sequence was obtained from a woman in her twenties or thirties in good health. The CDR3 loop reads CASSLPASGTVYEQYF. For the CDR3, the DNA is TGCGCCAGCAGCTTGCCGGCTAGCGGGACGGTCTACGAGCAGTACTTC.